This is a list of T cell receptor beta chains from one sample in a study of blood T cell repertoires in COVID-19. Sequencing used immunoSEQ multiplex PCR; TCRdb keeps in-frame clones, though not all of them. Here the sample spans roughly 100,000 clones, around 90% being singletons. The sequencing input was peripheral blood. The receptors stem from a man aged 50 or older with active COVID-19. Both conserved end residues are part of each CDR3. Each record gives: J gene, clone size, D gene, V gene, CDR3 DNA, CDR3 protein. D genes are given only for firm matches. Only some rows state a clone size, as once, few, many or a class for expanded clones.

TRBJ2-7 once . TRBV30 TGTGCCTGGAGATACGAGAACGAGCAGTACTTC CAWRYENEQYF
TRBJ2-7 . TRBD1 TRBV3-1/TRBV3-2 TGTGCCAGCAGCCGCACCTCGACAGGGCTCGAGCAGTACTTC CASSRTSTGLEQYF
TRBJ1-2 . TRBD1 TRBV29-1 TGCAGCGTTGTCCCGGACAGGTCTAGCTACACCTTC CSVVPDRSSYTF
TRBJ1-1 once . TRBV2 TGTGCCAGCAGTTACAGGGAATGGAACACTGAAGCTTTCTTT CASSYREWNTEAFF
TRBJ2-5 . TRBD2 TRBV10-3 TGTGCCATCAGTGAGACTAGCGGGGGGTCAATTATAGAGACCCAGTACTTC CAISETSGGSIIETQYF
TRBJ2-5 . TRBD2 TRBV29-1 TGCAGCGTTCTAGCGGGGGGCCAAGAGACCCAGTACTTC CSVLAGGQETQYF
TRBJ1-5 . . TRBV10-2 TGCGCCAGCAGTGAGTCCCGGGTACAGCCCCAGCATTTT CASSESRVQPQHF
TRBJ2-2 . . TRBV14 TGTGCCAGCAGCCGTGCGGCTAGCCTTATCTCCGGGGAGCTGTTTTTT CASSRAASLISGELFF
TRBJ2-4 . TRBD2 TRBV6-6 TGTGCCAGCAGCCGAGGACTAGCGGGGGGGATAGCCAAAAACATTCAGTACTTC CASSRGLAGGIAKNIQYF
TRBJ2-5 . TRBD2 TRBV5-4 TGTGCCAGCACCCGGGACGGGAGGCCCGAAGAGACCCAGTACTTC CASTRDGRPEETQYF
TRBJ1-2 . TRBD1 TRBV4-1 TGCGCCAGCAGCCAAGAAACAGGGGGAAGGTATGGCTACACCTTC CASSQETGGRYGYTF
TRBJ1-2 . . TRBV11-2 TGTGCCAGCAGCTTAGATGGGGTTACGGGGGTGGACTACACCTTC CASSLDGVTGVDYTF
TRBJ1-1 . . TRBV7-2 TGTGCCAGCAGCTTACGGAGGATGGGAGAAGCTTTCTTT CASSLRRMGEAFF
TRBJ2-5 . TRBD2 TRBV6-5 TGTGCCAGCTCGCTAGCGGGGGGGAGCGAGACCCAGTACTTC CASSLAGGSETQYF
TRBJ1-3 . . TRBV15 TGTGCCACCAGCAGAGCGAGGTCCTACACCATATATTTT CATSRARSYTIYF
TRBJ2-7 . TRBD1 TRBV3-1/TRBV3-2 TGTGCCAGCAGCACCCGGGACAGGAGCTACGAGCAGTACTTC CASSTRDRSYEQYF
TRBJ2-1 . TRBD2 TRBV29-1 TGCAGCGTACGACTAGCGGCTGTGAGAGATGAGCAGTTCTTC CSVRLAAVRDEQFF
TRBJ2-5 . . TRBV30 TGTGCCTGGAGTGCTCGACTGGTCGAGACCCAGTACTTC CAWSARLVETQYF
TRBJ1-4 . . TRBV7-9 TGTGCCAGCAGCACAACGCCAGCAACTAATGAAAAACTGTTTTTT CASSTTPATNEKLFF
TRBJ2-7 . . TRBV3-1/TRBV3-2 TGTGCCAGCAGCCAAGATAGAGGCCCACCTTTATATTACGAGCAGTACTTC CASSQDRGPPLYYEQYF
TRBJ2-7 . . TRBV4-1 TGCGCCAGCAGCCCGGAAGGGGGTCCCTACGAGCAGTACTTC CASSPEGGPYEQYF
TRBJ1-5 . TRBD1 TRBV2 TGTGCCAGCAGGGGCTGGACAGGCGTGAATCAGCCCCAGCATTTT CASRGWTGVNQPQHF
TRBJ2-5 . . TRBV6-4 TGTGCCAGCATCCCCCCCCACTTCCAAGAGACCCAGTACTTC CASIPPHFQETQYF
TRBJ1-5 . . TRBV6-1 TGTGCCAGCAGTGACGCAGGGGCGGTCGGCAATCAGCCCCAGCATTTT CASSDAGAVGNQPQHF
TRBJ2-1 . . TRBV7-2 TGTGCCAGCAGCCCCACAAGTTTTAACTACAATGAGCAGTTCTTC CASSPTSFNYNEQFF
TRBJ2-5 . TRBD1 TRBV6-5 TGTGCCAGCAGGAGAGGGGACAGGGGGCCGGGGACCCAGTACTTC CASRRGDRGPGTQYF
TRBJ2-6 many . TRBV6-6 TGTGCCAGCAGTCTCGAGGGCGGGGCTGGGGCCAACGTCCTGACTTTC CASSLEGGAGANVLTF
TRBJ2-7 . TRBD2 TRBV5-4 TGTGCCAGCAGCTACCGAGGGGAGGGAGACTACGAGCAGTACTTC CASSYRGEGDYEQYF
TRBJ2-7 once TRBD1 TRBV19 TGTGCCAGTAGTCCCGGGACAGGGGGCTTCTACGAGCAGTACTTC CASSPGTGGFYEQYF
TRBJ2-1 . . TRBV6-6 TGTGCCAGCAGTTACGAGAGGGCGCCCGGGAATGAGCAGTTCTTC CASSYERAPGNEQFF
TRBJ1-1 . TRBD1 TRBV30 TGTGCCTGGACCAAACAGGGGGCGAAGACTGAAGCTTTCTTT CAWTKQGAKTEAFF
TRBJ2-7 . TRBD2 TRBV7-2 TGTGCCAGCAGCTCGGGACTAGCGGGGTTATTAAGCTCCTACGAGCAGTACTTC CASSSGLAGLLSSYEQYF
TRBJ1-1 . TRBD1 TRBV7-3 TGTGCCAGCAGCCCACAGGGGATGGGCAACACTGAAGCTTTCTTT CASSPQGMGNTEAFF
TRBJ1-4 . . TRBV7-2 TGTGCCAGCAGCCCCCTGGGACAAAGAAATGAAAAACTGTTTTTT CASSPLGQRNEKLFF
TRBJ2-5 . . TRBV6-2/TRBV6-3 TGTGCCAGCAGTTTAAGCCCATCCTGGGAGACCCAGTACTTC CASSLSPSWETQYF
TRBJ2-2 . . TRBV5-1 TGCGCCAGCAGCTTTGTGGCGGGGGCCCCCACCGGGGAGCTGTTTTTT CASSFVAGAPTGELFF
TRBJ2-5 . . TRBV7-2 TGTGCCAGCAGCTTATTTGCCAGCGTGGAGACCCAGTACTTC CASSLFASVETQYF
TRBJ2-1 . TRBD1 TRBV9 TGTGCCAGCAGCGTAGCTACAGGGGGGCGGGGAGACAATGAGCAGTTCTTC CASSVATGGRGDNEQFF
TRBJ1-1 few TRBD1 TRBV18 TGTGCCAGCTCACCACGTCAGGGGGCGGAAACTGAAGCTTTCTTT CASSPRQGAETEAFF
TRBJ1-2 . TRBD1 TRBV3-1/TRBV3-2 TGTGCCAGCAGCCAATCCGACAGGGTGGGCTACACCTTC CASSQSDRVGYTF
TRBJ1-2 . . TRBV30 TGTGCCTGGAACCCGAGAGGACAGAGGGGAGATGGCTACACCTTC CAWNPRGQRGDGYTF
TRBJ2-1 few TRBD1 TRBV10-1 TGCGCCAGCAGTGACCCCGGACAGGGGGCAAATGGGTCCTACAATGAGCAGTTCTTC CASSDPGQGANGSYNEQFF
TRBJ1-1 . TRBD1 TRBV7-2 TGTGCCAGCAGCGTATACCGACAGGGGACAGAAGCTTTCTTT CASSVYRQGTEAFF
TRBJ2-3 . . TRBV11-2 TGTGCCAGCAGCTTTCAAGATACGCAGTATTTT CASSFQDTQYF